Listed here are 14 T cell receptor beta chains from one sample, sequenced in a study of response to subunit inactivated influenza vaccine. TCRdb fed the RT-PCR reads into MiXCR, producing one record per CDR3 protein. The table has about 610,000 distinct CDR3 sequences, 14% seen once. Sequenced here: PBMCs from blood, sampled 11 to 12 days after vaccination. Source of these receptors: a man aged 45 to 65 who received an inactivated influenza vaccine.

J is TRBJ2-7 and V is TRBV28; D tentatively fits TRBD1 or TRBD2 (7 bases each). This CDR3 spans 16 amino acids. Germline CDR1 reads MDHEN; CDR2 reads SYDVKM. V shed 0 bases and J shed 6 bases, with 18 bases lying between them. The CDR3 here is CASSLWRQGGIGEQYF. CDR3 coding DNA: TGTGCCAGCAGTTTATGGAGGCAGGGGGGGATCGGCGAGCAGTACTTC.

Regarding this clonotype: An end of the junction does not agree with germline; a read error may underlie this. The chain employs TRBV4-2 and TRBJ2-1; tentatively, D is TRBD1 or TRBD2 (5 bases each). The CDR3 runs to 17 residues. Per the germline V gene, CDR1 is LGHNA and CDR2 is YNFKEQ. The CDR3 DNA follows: TGTGTCAGCAGCCAAAGGTTGCAGGGACGATCCTACAATGAGCAGTTCTTC. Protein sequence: CVSSQRLQGRSYNEQFF.

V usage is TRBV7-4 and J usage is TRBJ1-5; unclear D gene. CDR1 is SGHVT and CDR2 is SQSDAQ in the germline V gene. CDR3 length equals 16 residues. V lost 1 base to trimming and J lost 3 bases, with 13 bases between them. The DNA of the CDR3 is TGTGCCAGCAGCTTAGAAATCCATCCCCTCAATCAGCCCCAGCATTTT. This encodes CASSLEIHPLNQPQHF.

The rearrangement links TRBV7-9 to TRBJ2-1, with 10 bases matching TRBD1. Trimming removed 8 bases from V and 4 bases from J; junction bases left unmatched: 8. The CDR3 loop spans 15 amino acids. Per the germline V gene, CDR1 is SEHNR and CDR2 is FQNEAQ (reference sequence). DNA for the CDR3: TGTGCCAGCTTTGCCGGGACAGGGGTTTACAATGAGCAGTTCTTC. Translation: CASFAGTGVYNEQFF.

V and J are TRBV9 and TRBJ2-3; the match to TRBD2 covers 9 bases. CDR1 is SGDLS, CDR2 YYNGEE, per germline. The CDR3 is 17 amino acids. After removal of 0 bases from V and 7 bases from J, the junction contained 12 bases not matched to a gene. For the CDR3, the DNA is TGTGCCAGCAGCGTAGAGGGGCTAGCGGGGAGAAGGAATACGCAGTATTTT. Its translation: CASSVEGLAGRRNTQYF.

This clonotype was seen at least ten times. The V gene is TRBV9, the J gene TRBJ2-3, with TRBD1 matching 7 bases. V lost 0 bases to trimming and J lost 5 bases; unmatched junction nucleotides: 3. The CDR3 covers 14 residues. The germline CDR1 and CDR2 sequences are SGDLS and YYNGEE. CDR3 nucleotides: TGTGCCAGCAGCGTAGATCCAGGGGGAGATACGCAGTATTTT. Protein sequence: CASSVDPGGDTQYF.

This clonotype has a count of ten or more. The CDR3 loop reads CSGLSGNGPQHF. DNA for the CDR3: TGCAGCGGACTCAGTGGGAACGGGCCCCAGCATTTT. This rearrangement joins TRBV29-1 to TRBJ1-5; D is ambiguous. V was cut by 7 bases and J by 9 bases, with 16 bases left in between. This CDR3 comprises 12 residues. Germline CDR1 and CDR2: SQVTM and ANQGSEA.

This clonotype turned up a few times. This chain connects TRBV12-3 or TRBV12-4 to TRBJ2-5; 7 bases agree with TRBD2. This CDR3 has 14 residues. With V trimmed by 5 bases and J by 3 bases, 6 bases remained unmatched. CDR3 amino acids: CASSLSGTEETQYF. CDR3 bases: TGTGCCAGCAGTCTCAGCGGGACCGAAGAGACCCAGTACTTC.

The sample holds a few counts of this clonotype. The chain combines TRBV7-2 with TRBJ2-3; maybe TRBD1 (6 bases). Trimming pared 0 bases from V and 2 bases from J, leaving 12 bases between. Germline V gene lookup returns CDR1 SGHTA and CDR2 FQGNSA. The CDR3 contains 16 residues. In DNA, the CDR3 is TGTGCCAGCAGCTTAGCGCCTCGGGACAACACAGATACGCAGTATTTT. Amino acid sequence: CASSLAPRDNTDTQYF.

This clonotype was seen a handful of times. The DNA of the CDR3 is TGTGCCATCAGTGAGGGGCGTGATGAAAAACTGTTTTTT. Translation: CAISEGRDEKLFF. The chain is built from TRBV10-3 and TRBJ1-4, with D hard to call. Between the trimmed V and J ends, which lost 2 bases and 6 bases, there was a span of 7 bases. Germline CDR1 ENHRY, CDR2 SYGVKD. This CDR3 is built from 13 residues.

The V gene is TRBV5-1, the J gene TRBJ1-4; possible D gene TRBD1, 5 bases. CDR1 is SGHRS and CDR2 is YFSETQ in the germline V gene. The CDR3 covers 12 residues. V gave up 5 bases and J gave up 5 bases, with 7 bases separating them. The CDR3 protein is CASSEGNEKLFF. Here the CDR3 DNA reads TGCGCCAGCAGTGAGGGGAATGAAAAACTGTTTTTT. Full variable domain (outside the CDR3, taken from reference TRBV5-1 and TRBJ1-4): KAGVTQTPRYLIKTRGQQVTLSCSPISGHRSVSWYQQTPGQGLQFLFEYFSETQRNKGNFPGRFSGRQFSNSRSEMNVSTLELGDSALYLCASSEGNEKLFFGSGTQLSVL.

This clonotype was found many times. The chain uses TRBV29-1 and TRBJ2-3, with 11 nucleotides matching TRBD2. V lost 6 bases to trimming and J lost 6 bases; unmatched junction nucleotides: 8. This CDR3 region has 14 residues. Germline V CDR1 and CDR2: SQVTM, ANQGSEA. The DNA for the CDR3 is TGCAGCGTCGCCAGACTAGCGGGGAAGGATACGCAGTATTTT. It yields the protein CSVARLAGKDTQYF.

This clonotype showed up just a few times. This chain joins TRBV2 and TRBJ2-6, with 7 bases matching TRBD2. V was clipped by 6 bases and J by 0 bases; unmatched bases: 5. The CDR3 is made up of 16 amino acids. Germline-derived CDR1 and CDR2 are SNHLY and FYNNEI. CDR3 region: CASRASGYSGANVLTF. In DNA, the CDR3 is TGTGCCAGCAGGGCTAGCGGATACTCTGGGGCCAACGTCCTGACTTTC.

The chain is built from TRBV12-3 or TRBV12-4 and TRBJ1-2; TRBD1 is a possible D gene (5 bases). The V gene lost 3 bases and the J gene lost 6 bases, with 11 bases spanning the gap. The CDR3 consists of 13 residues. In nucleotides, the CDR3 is TGTGCCAGCAGTTTTCCGGGGCGGAATGGCTACACCTTC. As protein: CASSFPGRNGYTF.